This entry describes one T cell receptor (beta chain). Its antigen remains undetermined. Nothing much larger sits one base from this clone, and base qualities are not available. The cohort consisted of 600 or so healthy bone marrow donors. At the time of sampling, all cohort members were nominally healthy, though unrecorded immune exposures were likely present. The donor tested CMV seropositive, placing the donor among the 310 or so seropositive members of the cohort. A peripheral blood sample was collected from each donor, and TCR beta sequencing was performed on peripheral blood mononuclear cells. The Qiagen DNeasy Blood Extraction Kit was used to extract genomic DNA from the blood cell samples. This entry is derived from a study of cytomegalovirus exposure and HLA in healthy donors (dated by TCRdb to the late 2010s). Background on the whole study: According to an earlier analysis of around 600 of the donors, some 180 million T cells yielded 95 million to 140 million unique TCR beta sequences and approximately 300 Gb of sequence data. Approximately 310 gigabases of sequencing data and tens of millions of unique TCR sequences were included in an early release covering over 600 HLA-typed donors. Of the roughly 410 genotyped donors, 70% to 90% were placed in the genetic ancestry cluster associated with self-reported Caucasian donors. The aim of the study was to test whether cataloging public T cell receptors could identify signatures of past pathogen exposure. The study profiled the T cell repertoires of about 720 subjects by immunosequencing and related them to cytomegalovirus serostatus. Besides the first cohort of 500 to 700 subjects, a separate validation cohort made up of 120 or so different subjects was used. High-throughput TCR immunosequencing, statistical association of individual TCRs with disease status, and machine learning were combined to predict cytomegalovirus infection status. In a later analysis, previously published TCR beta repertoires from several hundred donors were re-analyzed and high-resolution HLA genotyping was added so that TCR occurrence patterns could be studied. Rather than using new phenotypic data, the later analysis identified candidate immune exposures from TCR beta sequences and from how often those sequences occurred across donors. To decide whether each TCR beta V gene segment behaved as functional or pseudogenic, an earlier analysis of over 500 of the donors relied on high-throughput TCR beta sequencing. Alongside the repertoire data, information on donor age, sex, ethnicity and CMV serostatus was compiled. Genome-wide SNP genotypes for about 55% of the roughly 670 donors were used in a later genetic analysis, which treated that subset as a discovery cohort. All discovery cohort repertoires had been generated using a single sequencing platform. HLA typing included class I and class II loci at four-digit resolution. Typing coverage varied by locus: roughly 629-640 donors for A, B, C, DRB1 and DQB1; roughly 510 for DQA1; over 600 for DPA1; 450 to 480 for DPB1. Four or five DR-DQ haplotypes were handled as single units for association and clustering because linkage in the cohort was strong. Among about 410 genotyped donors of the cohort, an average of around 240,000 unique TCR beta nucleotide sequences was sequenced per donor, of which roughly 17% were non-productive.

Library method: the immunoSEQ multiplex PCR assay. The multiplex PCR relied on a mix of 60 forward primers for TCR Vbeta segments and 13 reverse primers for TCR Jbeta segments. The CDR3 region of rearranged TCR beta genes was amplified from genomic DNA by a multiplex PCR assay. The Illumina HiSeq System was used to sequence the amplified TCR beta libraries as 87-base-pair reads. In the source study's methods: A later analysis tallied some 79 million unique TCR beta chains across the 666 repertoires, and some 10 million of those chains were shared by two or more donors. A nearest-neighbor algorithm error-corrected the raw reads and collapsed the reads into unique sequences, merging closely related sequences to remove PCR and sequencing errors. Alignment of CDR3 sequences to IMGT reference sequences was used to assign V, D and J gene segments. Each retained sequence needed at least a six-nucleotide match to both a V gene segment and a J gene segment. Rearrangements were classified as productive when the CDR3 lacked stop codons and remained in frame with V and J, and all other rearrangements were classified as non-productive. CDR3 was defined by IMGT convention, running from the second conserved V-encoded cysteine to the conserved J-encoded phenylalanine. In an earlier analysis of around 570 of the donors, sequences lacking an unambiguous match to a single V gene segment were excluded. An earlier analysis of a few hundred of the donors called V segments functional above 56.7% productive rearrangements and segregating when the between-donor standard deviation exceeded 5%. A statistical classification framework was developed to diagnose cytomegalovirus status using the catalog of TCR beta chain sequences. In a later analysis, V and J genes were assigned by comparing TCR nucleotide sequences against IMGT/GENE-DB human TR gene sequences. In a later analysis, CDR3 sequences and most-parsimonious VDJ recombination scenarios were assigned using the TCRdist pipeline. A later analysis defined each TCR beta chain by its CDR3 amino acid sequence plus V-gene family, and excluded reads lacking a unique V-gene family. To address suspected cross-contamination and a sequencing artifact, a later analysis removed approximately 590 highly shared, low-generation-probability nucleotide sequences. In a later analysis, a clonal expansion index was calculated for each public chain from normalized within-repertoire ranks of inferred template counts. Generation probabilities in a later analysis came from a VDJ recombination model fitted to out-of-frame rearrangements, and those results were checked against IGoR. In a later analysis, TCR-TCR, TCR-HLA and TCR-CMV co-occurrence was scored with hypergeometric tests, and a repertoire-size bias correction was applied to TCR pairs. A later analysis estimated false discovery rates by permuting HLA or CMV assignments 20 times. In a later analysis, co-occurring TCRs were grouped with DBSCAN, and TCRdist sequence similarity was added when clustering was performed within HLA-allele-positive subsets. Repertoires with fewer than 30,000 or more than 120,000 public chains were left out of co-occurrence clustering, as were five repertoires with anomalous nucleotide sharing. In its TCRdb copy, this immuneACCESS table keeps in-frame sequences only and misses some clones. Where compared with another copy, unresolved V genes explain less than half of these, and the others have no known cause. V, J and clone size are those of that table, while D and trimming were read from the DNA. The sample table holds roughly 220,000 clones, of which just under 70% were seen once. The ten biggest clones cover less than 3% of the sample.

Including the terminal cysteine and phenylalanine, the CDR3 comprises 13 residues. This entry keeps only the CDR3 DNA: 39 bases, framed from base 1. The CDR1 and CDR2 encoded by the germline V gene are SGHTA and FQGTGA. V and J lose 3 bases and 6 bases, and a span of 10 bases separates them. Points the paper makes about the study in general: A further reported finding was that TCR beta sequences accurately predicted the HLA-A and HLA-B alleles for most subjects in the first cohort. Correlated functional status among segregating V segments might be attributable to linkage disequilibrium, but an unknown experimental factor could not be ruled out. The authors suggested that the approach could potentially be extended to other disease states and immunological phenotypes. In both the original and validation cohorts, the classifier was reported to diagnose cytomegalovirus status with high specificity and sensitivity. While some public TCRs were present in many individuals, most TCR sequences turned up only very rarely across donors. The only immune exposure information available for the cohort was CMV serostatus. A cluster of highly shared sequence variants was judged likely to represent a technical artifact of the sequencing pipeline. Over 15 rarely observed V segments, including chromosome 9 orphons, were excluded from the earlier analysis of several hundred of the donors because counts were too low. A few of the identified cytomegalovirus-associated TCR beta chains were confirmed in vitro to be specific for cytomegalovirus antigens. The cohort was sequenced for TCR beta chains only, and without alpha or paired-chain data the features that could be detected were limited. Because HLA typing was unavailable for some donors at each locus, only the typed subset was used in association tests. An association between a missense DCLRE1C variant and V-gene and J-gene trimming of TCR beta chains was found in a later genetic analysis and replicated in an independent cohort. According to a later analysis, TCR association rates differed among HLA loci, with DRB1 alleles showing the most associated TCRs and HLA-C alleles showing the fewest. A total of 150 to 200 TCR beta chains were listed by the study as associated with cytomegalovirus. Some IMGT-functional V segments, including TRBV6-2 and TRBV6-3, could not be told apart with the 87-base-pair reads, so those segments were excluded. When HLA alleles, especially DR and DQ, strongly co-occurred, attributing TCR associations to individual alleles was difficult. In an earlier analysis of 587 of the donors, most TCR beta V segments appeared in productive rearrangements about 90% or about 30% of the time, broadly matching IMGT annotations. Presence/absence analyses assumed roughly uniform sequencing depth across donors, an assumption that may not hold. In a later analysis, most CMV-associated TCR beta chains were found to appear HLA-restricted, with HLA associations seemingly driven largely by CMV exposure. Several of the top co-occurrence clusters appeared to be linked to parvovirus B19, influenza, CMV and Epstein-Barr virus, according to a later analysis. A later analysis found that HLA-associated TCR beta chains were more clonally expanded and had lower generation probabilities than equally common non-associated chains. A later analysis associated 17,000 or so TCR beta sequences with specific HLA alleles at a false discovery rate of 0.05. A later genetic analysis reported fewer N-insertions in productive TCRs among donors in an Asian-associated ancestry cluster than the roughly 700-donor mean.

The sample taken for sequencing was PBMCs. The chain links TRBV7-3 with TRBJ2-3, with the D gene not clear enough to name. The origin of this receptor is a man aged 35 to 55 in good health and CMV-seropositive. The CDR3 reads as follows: CASSFGRLDTQYF. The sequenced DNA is TGTGCCAGCAGCTTCGGTCGATTGGATACGCAGTATTTT.